Each of the 24 T cell receptor beta chains below was sequenced from the same sample in a study of regulatory T cells in long-lasting Graves disease. Time point: newly diagnosed GD, antithyroid drugs for less than 3 months. There was RNA extracted from PBMCs, and the TCR library was made from it. Assembly of TCR beta libraries relied on iRepertoire HTBI primers together with Arm-PCR of CDR3 regions. TCRdb used MiXCR to reprocess the multiplex PCR reads, holding one entry per CDR3 protein. The sample comprises 500,000 or so distinct CDR3 sequences, around 15% of which are singletons, and roughly 15% rests with the top ten. These data also formed part of another study, on T cells in Graves' hyperthyroidism and ophthalmopathy.

Sequences were derived from peripheral blood mononuclear cells (PBMCs), sampled at new diagnosis, from a patient treated with antithyroid drugs. The receptors here all came from a woman aged 50 to 60 with Graves disease.

J is TRBJ2-7 and V is TRBV5-1; TRBD2 matches at 10 bases. Trimming removed 0 bases from V and 2 bases from J; junction bases left unmatched: 5. CDR1 is SGHRS and CDR2 is YFSETQ in the germline V gene. The CDR3 has 16 residues. CDR3 sequence reads: CASSLGISGRPYEQYF. DNA for the CDR3: TGCGCCAGCAGCTTGGGGATTAGCGGGAGGCCCTACGAGCAGTACTTC.

Many counts were recorded for this clonotype. The gene calls are TRBV5-5 and TRBJ2-3; 11 nucleotides agree with TRBD2. The CDR3 covers 15 residues. CDR1 SGHKS and CDR2 YYEKEE come from the germline V gene (reference sequence). V shed 7 bases, J shed 5 bases, and the junction held 9 bases outside the gene matches. CDR3 region: CASLPLAGGLDTQYF. The DNA of the CDR3 is TGTGCCAGCCTGCCCCTAGCGGGAGGTCTAGATACGCAGTATTTT.

V and J are TRBV19 and TRBJ2-7; TRBD2 matches 9 bases. With V trimmed by 4 bases and J by 2 bases, 3 bases remained unmatched. Germline V gene sequence: CDR1 LNHDA, CDR2 SQIVND (reference sequence). CDR3 length: 14 residues. The CDR3 loop reads CASSNPSGTYEQYF. CDR3 sequence (DNA): TGTGCCAGTAGTAACCCTAGCGGGACCTACGAGCAGTACTTC.

The sample holds a few counts of this clonotype. The rearrangement uses TRBV2 and TRBJ2-2, with TRBD2 matching over 15 bases. This CDR3 spans 22 amino acids. Germline-derived CDR1 and CDR2 are SNHLY and FYNNEI. V was pared by 8 bases and J by 0 bases, with 19 bases of the junction left unmatched. This chain's CDR3 is CASSPKRGLAGGAPTNTGELFF. CDR3 bases: TGTGCCAGCTCACCAAAAAGGGGACTAGCGGGAGGAGCACCCACGAACACCGGGGAGCTGTTTTTT. The entire variable domain, with the rest obtained from reference TRBV2 and TRBJ2-2, is as follows: EPEVTQTPSHQVTQMGQEVILRCVPISNHLYFYWYRQILGQKVEFLVSFYNNEISEKSEIFDDQFSVERPDGSNFTLKIRSTKLEDSAMYFCASSPKRGLAGGAPTNTGELFFGEGSRLTVL.

On this clonotype: Just one base apart from a much larger clone, this may be a read error. This chain links TRBV6-9 with TRBJ1-6, with D possibly TRBD1 on 5 matching bases. This CDR3 region has 16 residues. Germline CDR1 reads MNHGY; CDR2 reads SVAAGI. This CDR3 reads CASSSSMDTDNSLLHF. In DNA form, the CDR3 reads TGTGCCAGCAGTTCCTCGATGGACACTGATAATTCACTCCTCCACTTT.

The rearrangement uses TRBV2 and TRBJ2-3; D unclear. Trimming cost V 6 bases and J 3 bases, with 10 bases left between them. CDR3 length equals 13 residues. Germline assignment: CDR1 SNHLY and CDR2 FYNNEI. The CDR3 nucleotides are TGTGCCAGCAGCCCCTGGAGAACAGATACGCAGTATTTT. It encodes CASSPWRTDTQYF.

This clonotype was detected ten times or more. DNA of the CDR3: TGTGCCAGCAGTTACTCGATCCAGGTTCGCGAAAAACTGTTTTTT. Translation: CASSYSIQVREKLFF. V usage is TRBV6-5 and J usage is TRBJ1-4, with D uncertain. The germline V and J ends were trimmed by 0 bases and 8 bases, with 13 bases remaining between them. CDR3 length equals 15 residues. CDR1 and CDR2 (germline): MNHEY, SVGAGI.

This clonotype was counted at least ten times. This rearrangement joins TRBV7-6 to TRBJ1-4; 9 bases are shared with TRBD1. The CDR3 is made up of 15 amino acids. V shed 6 bases and J 3 bases; nucleotides not matched to a gene: 5. Germline V gives CDR1 SGHVS, CDR2 FNYEAQ. The CDR3 bases are TGTGCCAGCAGTCGACAGGGGGGGGCTAATGAAAAACTGTTTTTT. The encoded protein is CASSRQGGANEKLFF.

This clonotype occurred a few times. The conserved final phenylalanine or tryptophan is absent from the CDR3, which likely points to a read error. The DNA of the CDR3 is TGTGCCAGCAGTTTATCCGGGATCTACAATGAGCAGTTCCTC. It encodes CASSLSGIYNEQFL. The V and J genes are TRBV27 and TRBJ2-1, with D possibly being TRBD2 (5 bases). Germline CDR1 is MNHEY and CDR2 is SMNVEV (reference sequence). The CDR3 length is 14 residues. V lost 0 bases to trimming and J lost 3 bases, with 6 bases between them.

The sample holds many counts of this clonotype. V usage is TRBV5-6 and J usage is TRBJ1-2; D is possibly TRBD1 (6 bases). This CDR3 is built from 13 residues. Trimming pared 0 bases from V and 7 bases from J, leaving 10 bases between. In germline, CDR1 is SGHDT, CDR2 YYEEEE. The CDR3 nucleotides read TGTGCCAGCAGCTTGGCCGGGGGGCTTGGCTACACCTTC. The encoded protein is CASSLAGGLGYTF.

This clonotype was detected ten times or more. The genes are TRBV28 and TRBJ2-7, with 8 positions matching TRBD2. V dropped 4 bases and J dropped 2; count of bases not matched to a gene: 4. CDR3 length: 14 residues. The V gene's germline CDR1 is MDHEN and CDR2 SYDVKM. In DNA form, the CDR3 reads TGTGCCAGCAGTTCGGGCGGGGGGACCTACGAGCAGTACTTC. Amino acid sequence: CASSSGGGTYEQYF. Using reference TRBV28 and TRBJ2-7 for the parts outside the CDR3, the full variable domain is DVKVTQSSRYLVKRTGEKVFLECVQDMDHENMFWYRQDPGLGLRLIYFSYDVKMKEKGDIPEGYSVSREKKERFSLILESASTNQTSMYLCASSSGGGTYEQYFGPGTRLTVT.

The chain has TRBV28 and TRBJ2-2; TRBD2 matches at 7 bases. This CDR3 contains 16 residues. Germline CDR1 MDHEN, CDR2 SYDVKM. The J segment lost 0 bases and the V segment lost 5 bases, leaving 6 bases of the junction unmatched. This chain's CDR3 is CASSKAGYANTGELFF. CDR3 nucleotides: TGTGCCAGCAGTAAAGCGGGATACGCGAACACCGGGGAGCTGTTTTTT.

This clonotype was observed many times. V usage is TRBV6-5 and J usage is TRBJ1-4, with unresolved D. In germline, CDR1 is MNHEY, CDR2 SVGAGI. With 2 bases removed from V and 1 base from J, the gap between germline ends came to 11 bases. The CDR3 extends over 16 amino acids. CDR3 DNA: TGTGCCAGCAGTTACACTGGGGTACAAACTAATGAAAAACTGTTTTTT. Protein sequence: CASSYTGVQTNEKLFF.

This clonotype appeared a few times. This chain connects TRBV29-1 to TRBJ2-3, with 8 bases matching TRBD2. The CDR3 totals 13 residues. Trimming removed 7 bases from V and 6 bases from J; junction bases left unmatched: 9. Germline lookup yields CDR1 SQVTM and CDR2 ANQGSEA. The CDR3 region has the DNA TGCAGCGCCGTGACTAGCGCAGGGGATACGCAGTATTTT. It translates to CSAVTSAGDTQYF.

The chain combines TRBV4-1 with TRBJ2-3; TRBD2 matches at 11 bases. The CDR3 sequence is 16 residues long. Germline V CDR1 and CDR2: MGHRA, YSYEKL. Trimming removed 4 bases from V and 3 bases from J; junction bases left unmatched: 6. CDR3 nucleotides: TGCGCCAGCAGCCCCATGACTAGCGGGATGACAGATACGCAGTATTTT. Translated: CASSPMTSGMTDTQYF.

The J gene is TRBJ2-7, the V gene TRBV7-6, with a possible D match to TRBD2 (6 bases). Germline CDR1 is SGHVS and CDR2 is FNYEAQ. The CDR3 covers 16 residues. V was shortened by 0 bases and J by 9 bases, with 21 bases between the two germline ends. CDR3 protein: CASSLALGTATSAQYF. The CDR3, as DNA: TGTGCCAGCAGCTTAGCGTTGGGGACTGCTACGAGTGCGCAGTACTTC.

This clonotype has ten or more counts. The gene calls are TRBV28 and TRBJ2-1, with 9 bases identical to TRBD1. Germline V gene lookup returns CDR1 MDHEN and CDR2 SYDVKM. This CDR3 spans 16 amino acids. Unmatched junction bases numbered 7, after V lost 3 bases and J lost 4 bases. The CDR3 DNA follows: TGTGCCAGCAGTTTCCCACAGGGGGCTCCGTACAATGAGCAGTTCTTC. It encodes CASSFPQGAPYNEQFF.

The chain joins TRBV18 to TRBJ2-5; maybe TRBD2 (5 bases). The germline V gene has CDR1 KGHSH and CDR2 LQKENI. The CDR3 extends over 14 amino acids. The V gene lost 0 bases and the J gene lost 3 bases, with 8 bases spanning the gap. The CDR3 DNA sequence: TGTGCCAGCTCACCACCGTCGGAGGAAGAGACCCAGTACTTC. The encoded protein is CASSPPSEEETQYF.

J is TRBJ2-2 and V is TRBV20-1; D uncertain. CDR3 length: 14 residues. Germline V gene lookup returns CDR1 DFQATT and CDR2 SNEGSKA (reference sequence). V was clipped by 0 bases and J by 4 bases, with 9 bases between them. CDR3 loop: CSARERVITGELFF. The DNA for the CDR3 is TGCAGTGCTAGAGAAAGGGTGATCACCGGGGAGCTGTTTTTT.

This clonotype was counted between two and nine times. The chain combines TRBV19 with TRBJ2-1; D remains ambiguous. The CDR3 totals 12 residues. The germline gives CDR1 LNHDA, CDR2 SQIVND (reference sequence). The V gene lost 11 bases and the J gene lost 6 bases, with 14 bases spanning the gap. The CDR3 bases are TGTGCCGTGATCACTGTAGGCAATGAGCAGTTCTTC. Its protein is CAVITVGNEQFF.

CDR3 nucleotides: TGTGCCAGCAGCTACAATGAGGGTGGCTACACCTTC. Protein: CASSYNEGGYTF. This chain joins TRBV11-2 and TRBJ1-2, with no clear D. Per germline, CDR1 SGHAT and CDR2 FQNNGV. V lost 4 bases and J 7 bases, leaving 10 bases between the germline ends. The CDR3 totals 12 residues.

This clonotype has at least ten counts. The chain employs TRBV28 and TRBJ2-5; tentative D call: TRBD2 (5 bases). The germline V and J ends were trimmed by 5 bases and 8 bases, with 18 bases remaining between them. The germline gives CDR1 MDHEN, CDR2 SYDVKM. CDR3 length: 14 residues. CDR3 sequence: CASSPRAPGNTQYF. The CDR3 DNA follows: TGTGCCAGCAGTCCGAGGGCCCCGGGAAATACCCAGTACTTC.

V gene TRBV5-1 combines with J gene TRBJ2-5, with TRBD1 as a possible D gene (6 bases). Germline CDR1 is SGHRS and CDR2 is YFSETQ. V lost 7 bases and J lost 4, with 14 bases in between. CDR3 length equals 13 residues. The CDR3: CASASGVAETQYF. CDR3 bases: TGCGCCAGCGCTTCAGGGGTGGCAGAGACCCAGTACTTC.

The gene calls are TRBV18 and TRBJ2-7, with D maybe TRBD1 (5 bases). CDR3 size: 16 residues. The V end was cut by 0 bases, the J end by 1 base, with 13 bases between. Germline CDR1 KGHSH, CDR2 LQKENI. The CDR3 sequence is CASSPPSGPISYEQYF. The DNA for the CDR3 is TGTGCCAGCTCACCACCGTCAGGGCCTATATCCTACGAGCAGTACTTC.